Presented here are 18 T cell receptor beta chains from one specimen sequenced in a study of cytomegalovirus exposure and HLA in healthy donors. PCR was performed using 60 Vbeta and 13 Jbeta primers. The table came from immunoSEQ multiplex PCR; TCRdb's copy has only in-frame clones and leaves some out. The sample shows about 75,000 clones, roughly 88% of them seen only once. Sequenced material: PBMCs. The receptors were sampled from a man between 65 and 80 years old in good health and CMV-seropositive.

This chain uses TRBV5-1 with TRBJ1-5, with D unclear. This CDR3 spans 13 amino acids. V lost 4 bases and J 4 bases, leaving 9 bases between the germline ends. Germline V gene sequence: CDR1 SGHRS, CDR2 YFSETQ. The CDR3 DNA reads TGCGCCAGCAGCCCTACGGTGAATCAGCCCCAGCATTTT. This translates into CASSPTVNQPQHF.

V is TRBV5-1 and J is TRBJ2-7, with 8 positions matching TRBD1. CDR1 is SGHRS, CDR2 YFSETQ, per germline. CDR3 length equals 13 residues. Losses at the gene ends were 1 base for V and 6 bases for J; bases not matched to a gene: 3. The CDR3 DNA reads TGCGCCAGCAGCTTGCGACAGGGGAGCGAGCAGTACTTC. This gives the protein CASSLRQGSEQYF. Drawing the rest from reference TRBV5-1 and TRBJ2-7, the complete variable domain is KAGVTQTPRYLIKTRGQQVTLSCSPISGHRSVSWYQQTPGQGLQFLFEYFSETQRNKGNFPGRFSGRQFSNSRSEMNVSTLELGDSALYLCASSLRQGSEQYFGPGTRLTVT.

The chain employs TRBV2 and TRBJ2-2; no clear D gene. Trimming shortened V by 7 bases and J by 0 bases, and 12 bases separated the two germline ends. The germline V gene has CDR1 SNHLY and CDR2 FYNNEI. CDR3 length: 15 amino acids. As DNA, the CDR3 is TGTGCCAGCATTTCCGCGGCCACGAACACCGGGGAGCTGTTTTTT. It encodes CASISAATNTGELFF.

This clone was observed a few times. This chain uses TRBV7-9 with TRBJ2-3, with D uncertain. Trimming left V 0 bases short and J 0 bases short, with 4 bases between. CDR1 and CDR2 from the germline V gene are SEHNR and FQNEAQ (reference sequence). The CDR3 has 14 residues. The CDR3 reads CASSLAISTDTQYF. CDR3 coding DNA: TGTGCCAGCAGCTTAGCTATTAGCACAGATACGCAGTATTTT.

A single count supports this clone. The chain uses TRBV5-4 and TRBJ2-1; a possible D gene is TRBD2 (5 bases). The CDR3 runs 13 residues. Trimming cost V 4 bases and J 7 bases, with 12 bases left between them. In germline, CDR1 is SGHNT, CDR2 YYREEE (reference sequence). In nucleotides, the CDR3 is TGTGCCAGCAGCCTGACCGGGAATAATGAGCAGTTCTTC. Its translation: CASSLTGNNEQFF. The complete variable domain, with remaining parts taken from reference TRBV5-4 and TRBJ2-1, reads ETGVTQSPTHLIKTRGQQVTLRCSSQSGHNTVSWYQQALGQGPQFIFQYYREEENGRGNFPPRFSGLQFPNYSSELNVNALELDDSALYLCASSLTGNNEQFFGPGTRLTVL.

This clone appeared once. The chain uses TRBV6-6 and TRBJ2-3; the D gene is possibly TRBD2 (5 bases). The germline V gene has CDR1 MNHNY and CDR2 SVGAGI (reference sequence). The CDR3 contains 12 residues. Trimming took 7 bases from V and 6 from J, leaving 11 bases between them. CDR3 sequence: CASTSFSDTQYF. DNA for the CDR3: TGTGCCAGCACTAGCTTTTCGGATACGCAGTATTTT.

The chain is built from TRBV11-2 and TRBJ2-5; TRBD2 matches at 10 bases. Germline CDR1 reads SGHAT; CDR2 reads FQNNGV. V gave up 3 bases and J gave up 1 base; unmatched junction bases: 5. The CDR3 length is 16 residues. In nucleotides, the CDR3 is TGTGCCAGCAGCTTTATGACTAGCGGGTTCCAAGAGACCCAGTACTTC. Translated, it gives CASSFMTSGFQETQYF.

The V and J genes are TRBV10-3 and TRBJ1-6, with TRBD1 matching over 9 bases. The germline gives CDR1 ENHRY, CDR2 SYGVKD. The CDR3 has 15 amino acids. V was pared by 6 bases and J by 3 bases, with 3 bases of the junction left unmatched. The CDR3 nucleotides are TGTGCCATCAGCGGGACAGGGCTCTATAATTCACCCCTCCACTTT. Protein sequence: CAISGTGLYNSPLHF.

This chain joins TRBV10-3 and TRBJ2-5, with TRBD2 identical over 7 bases. V was pared by 8 bases and J by 6 bases, with 9 bases of the junction left unmatched. The CDR3 spans 13 residues. Germline CDR1 and CDR2: ENHRY and SYGVKD. CDR3 sequence reads: CAIGGVLRKTQYF. The CDR3 DNA sequence: TGTGCCATCGGGGGGGTATTAAGAAAGACCCAGTACTTC.

V usage is TRBV6-5 and J usage is TRBJ2-1; a possible D gene is TRBD2 (6 bases). Germline values: CDR1 MNHEY, CDR2 SVGAGI. The CDR3 is 13 residues long. Between the trimmed V and J ends, which lost 6 bases and 9 bases, there was a span of 15 bases. CDR3 DNA: TGTGCCAGCAGGGGGCAGGGACTCCTTGAGCAGTTCTTC. It is translated as CASRGQGLLEQFF.

The chain links TRBV6-1 to TRBJ2-3; D may be TRBD1 (6 bases). The CDR3 is made up of 19 amino acids. V lost 4 bases, J lost 6 bases, and 29 bases lay in between. CDR1 MNHNS and CDR2 SASEGT come from the germline V gene. The DNA of the CDR3 is TGTGCCAGCAGTGGAAAGGGAAGGGTTGTGGACTTGAGGGGGGATACGCAGTATTTT. Translating gives CASSGKGRVVDLRGDTQYF.

This chain connects TRBV29-1 to TRBJ1-1; D gene unclear. This CDR3 is built from 13 residues. Between the trimmed V and J ends, which lost 1 base and 1 base, there was a span of 7 bases. CDR1 SQVTM and CDR2 ANQGSEA come from the germline V gene. The CDR3 reads CSVEVGRNTEAFF. DNA of the CDR3: TGCAGCGTTGAAGTGGGCAGGAACACTGAAGCTTTCTTT.

This chain links TRBV30 with TRBJ2-7, with D possibly being TRBD2 (5 bases). This CDR3 is built from 13 residues. The V gene's germline CDR1 is GTSNPN and CDR2 SVGIG (reference sequence). V shed 2 bases and J shed 5 bases, with 13 bases lying between them. Here the CDR3 reads CAWSLASDDEQYF. CDR3 nucleotide sequence: TGTGCCTGGAGTCTAGCTTCCGACGACGAGCAGTACTTC.

The chain links TRBV5-1 to TRBJ1-1; no definite D call. The CDR3 is made up of 13 amino acids. Germline V lookup: CDR1 SGHRS, CDR2 YFSETQ. V lost 2 bases, J lost 6 bases, and 11 bases lay in between. The CDR3 sequence: CASSFSLAAEAFF. CDR3 DNA sequence: TGCGCCAGCAGCTTCTCCCTAGCGGCTGAAGCTTTCTTT.

The chain is built from TRBV7-9 and TRBJ1-2, with a possible D match to TRBD1 (6 bases). Germline assignment: CDR1 SEHNR and CDR2 FQNEAQ (reference sequence). Trimming cost V 3 bases and J 7 bases, with 15 bases left between them. The length of the CDR3 is 14 residues. This CDR3 is CASSFTGSAGGYTF. CDR3 in DNA: TGTGCCAGCAGCTTTACAGGGAGCGCAGGTGGCTACACCTTC.

This chain joins TRBV6-4 and TRBJ2-1; possibly TRBD2 for D (7 bases). The germline V gene has CDR1 MRHNA and CDR2 SNTAGT. This CDR3 contains 15 residues. Trimming took 4 bases from V and 6 from J, leaving 16 bases between them. This CDR3 is CASSVLAGALNEQFF. The DNA of the CDR3 is TGTGCCAGCAGTGTCTTGGCGGGGGCACTCAATGAGCAGTTCTTC.

Remarks on this clone: At the DNA level, this CDR3 is encoded by other sequences in the same sample as well. The V call is TRBV19, the J call TRBJ2-5; D perhaps matches TRBD2 (5 bases). V was trimmed by 6 bases and J by 11 bases, leaving 13 bases between them. Germline values: CDR1 LNHDA, CDR2 SQIVND (reference sequence). This CDR3 has 11 amino acids. Here the CDR3 reads CASSNEWTQYF. Written as DNA, the CDR3 is TGTGCCAGTAGCAACGAGTGGACTCAGTACTTC.

This chain connects TRBV4-3 to TRBJ2-3; D remains unclear. This CDR3 is 16 amino acids long. V lost 0 bases and J 4 bases, leaving 14 bases between the germline ends. In germline, CDR1 is LGHNA, CDR2 YSLEER. The CDR3 sequence is CASSQDKQLGSDTQYF. The CDR3 nucleotides are TGCGCCAGCAGCCAAGATAAACAGCTCGGCTCAGATACGCAGTATTTT.